Following are 19 T cell receptor beta chains from one sample sequenced in a study of blood T cell repertoires in COVID-19. Sequencing used immunoSEQ multiplex PCR; TCRdb keeps in-frame clones, though not all of them. Of almost 400,000 clones listed, over 75% were seen once; the top ten hold around 0.91%. The sample was PBMCs or T cells enriched from blood (not recorded which). Source of these receptors: a woman in her 30s with acute COVID-19.

In this sample, this clone turned up a few times. This chain connects TRBV29-1 to TRBJ2-5; D unresolved. Per germline, CDR1 SQVTM and CDR2 ANQGSEA. CDR3 size: 12 residues. V gave up 1 base and J gave up 2 bases, with 5 bases separating them. The CDR3 sequence is CSVEARQETQYF. CDR3 coding DNA: TGCAGCGTTGAAGCCAGGCAAGAGACCCAGTACTTC.

In its sample, this clone was seen a few times. The chain recombines TRBV7-8 with TRBJ1-5, with 7 bases aligning to TRBD1. This CDR3 has 17 amino acids. Germline CDR1 and CDR2: SGHVS and FQNEAQ. V shed 4 bases, J shed 4 bases, and the junction held 13 bases outside the gene matches. CDR3 bases: TGTGCCAGCAGCTCCGCTGGGGGGCAGGGGGTAAATCAGCCCCAGCATTTT. It specifies CASSSAGGQGVNQPQHF. The whole variable domain, remainder taken from reference TRBV7-8 and TRBJ1-5, is GAGVSQSPRYKVAKRGQDVALRCDPISGHVSLFWYQQALGQGPEFLTYFQNEAQLDKSGLPSDRFFAERPEGSVSTLKIQRTQQEDSAVYLCASSSAGGQGVNQPQHFGDGTRLSIL.

This clone came up a few times. The rearrangement uses TRBV28 and TRBJ2-1; D uncertain. This CDR3 is built from 11 residues. The V end lost 6 bases, the J end lost 6 bases, and 6 bases lay between the germline ends. CDR1 and CDR2 (germline): MDHEN, SYDVKM. The CDR3 reads CASRSVNEQFF. In DNA, the CDR3 is TGTGCCAGCAGGTCGGTCAATGAGCAGTTCTTC.

This sequence joins TRBV30 and TRBJ1-5; D is ambiguous. Between the trimmed V and J ends, which lost 4 bases and 0 bases, there was a span of 13 bases. Germline V lookup: CDR1 GTSNPN, CDR2 SVGIG (reference sequence). CDR3 length equals 15 residues. CDR3 DNA sequence: TGTGCCTGGACCATCGGACTTTATAGCAATCAGCCCCAGCATTTT. This gives the protein CAWTIGLYSNQPQHF.

The rearrangement uses TRBV4-1 and TRBJ1-4; 7 positions agree with TRBD1. Per germline, CDR1 MGHRA and CDR2 YSYEKL. J gave up 1 base and V 4 bases, and 3 bases lay outside the gene matches. This CDR3 spans 15 amino acids. This chain's CDR3 is CASSPRDRTNEKLFF. The CDR3 DNA reads as TGCGCCAGCAGCCCCCGGGACAGAACTAATGAAAAACTGTTTTTT.

This chain links TRBV7-9 with TRBJ1-3, with 9 bases identical to TRBD1. Trimming at V came to 5 bases and at J to 1 base, leaving 3 bases not matched to a gene. The CDR3 spans 15 residues. Germline V gives CDR1 SEHNR, CDR2 FQNEAQ (reference sequence). The DNA of the CDR3 is TGTGCCAGCAGCATACAGGGGGCGTCTGGAAACACCATATATTTT. It encodes CASSIQGASGNTIYF.

This chain connects TRBV19 to TRBJ2-4; 9 positions match TRBD1. Germline CDR1 LNHDA, CDR2 SQIVND (reference sequence). The V and J ends lost 5 bases and 5 bases, in that order; junction bases with no gene match: 10. The CDR3 has 16 amino acids. The CDR3 sequence is CASSPTGGGRENIQYF. Here the CDR3 DNA reads TGTGCCAGTAGTCCCACAGGGGGCGGGCGGGAAAACATTCAGTACTTC.

The gene calls are TRBV30 and TRBJ1-3; the D is unclear. The CDR3 covers 15 residues. Germline lookup yields CDR1 GTSNPN and CDR2 SVGIG (reference sequence). V was pared by 2 bases and J by 4 bases, with 15 bases between. The CDR3 bases are TGTGCCTGGAGTCTCCCCCAAGGCGGAGGAAACACCATATATTTT. Residues: CAWSLPQGGGNTIYF.

The DNA of the CDR3 is TGTGCCAGCTCACCTACCTTGACTAGCGGGGTGACCGGGGAGCTGTTTTTT. As protein: CASSPTLTSGVTGELFF. The chain recombines TRBV18 with TRBJ2-2; 11 bases agree with TRBD2. J lost 5 bases, V lost 3 bases, and 8 bases had no gene match. CDR3 length equals 17 residues. Germline V lookup: CDR1 KGHSH, CDR2 LQKENI.

Only a few counts were recorded for this clone. The V gene is TRBV7-6, the J gene TRBJ2-3; 8 bases fit TRBD2. The CDR3 consists of 16 residues. V gave up 1 base and J gave up 5 bases; unmatched junction bases: 8. The V gene's germline CDR1 is SGHVS and CDR2 FNYEAQ. CDR3 amino acids: CASSLGSGGGGDTQYF. DNA of the CDR3: TGTGCCAGCAGCTTAGGCAGCGGGGGCGGGGGAGATACGCAGTATTTT.

The chain is built from TRBV7-9 and TRBJ2-4; TRBD2 is a possible D gene (6 bases). Trimming took 11 bases from V and 0 from J, leaving 26 bases between them. Germline CDR1 reads SEHNR; CDR2 reads FQNEAQ (reference sequence). The CDR3 has 18 residues. Written as DNA, the CDR3 is TGTGCCGGCCGGCCGGGACTTTACCCTCACATAGCCAAAAACATTCAGTACTTC. Its translation: CAGRPGLYPHIAKNIQYF.

This chain joins TRBV5-6 and TRBJ1-1; D possibly corresponds to TRBD1 (5 bases). V lost 4 bases, J lost 1 base, and 17 bases lay in between. Per the germline V gene, CDR1 is SGHDT and CDR2 is YYEEEE. The CDR3 contains 16 residues. CDR3: CASSRGLVGGNTEAFF. In nucleotides, the CDR3 is TGTGCCAGCAGCCGGGGCTTAGTCGGGGGGAACACTGAAGCTTTCTTT.

The V call is TRBV11-3, the J call TRBJ2-7; 7 nucleotides line up with TRBD1. The CDR3 consists of 16 residues. CDR1 and CDR2 from the germline V gene are SGHNT and YENEEA. V shed 1 base, J shed 0 bases, and the junction held 6 bases outside the gene matches. CDR3 sequence reads: CASSLVLTGRSYEQYF. CDR3 DNA sequence: TGTGCCAGCAGCTTAGTTCTGACAGGGCGCTCCTACGAGCAGTACTTC.

This rearrangement joins TRBV4-3 to TRBJ1-4, with TRBD1 identical over 11 bases. This CDR3 has 16 residues. Germline V gene data show CDR1 as LGHNA and CDR2 as YSLEER. After removal of 3 bases from V and 6 bases from J, the junction contained 6 bases not matched to a gene. In DNA, the CDR3 is TGCGCCAGCAGCCAGAGAGGGGGACAGGGGGATGAAAAACTGTTTTTT. This sequence encodes CASSQRGGQGDEKLFF.

The chain is built from TRBV18 and TRBJ2-2; TRBD1 might be the D (5 bases). The V gene's germline CDR1 is KGHSH and CDR2 LQKENI. With 0 bases removed from V and 2 bases from J, the gap between germline ends came to 10 bases. The CDR3 consists of 16 residues. As DNA, the CDR3 is TGTGCCAGCTCACCACCGGGGCTAGTTAACACCGGGGAGCTGTTTTTT. It codes for CASSPPGLVNTGELFF.

The chain recombines TRBV7-6 with TRBJ1-4; maybe TRBD1 (6 bases). The CDR3 has 16 amino acids. CDR1 SGHVS and CDR2 FNYEAQ come from the germline V gene. The germline V and J ends were trimmed by 4 bases and 11 bases, with 23 bases remaining between them. The CDR3 sequence is CASSSPRTDTPGKLFF. CDR3 DNA sequence: TGTGCCAGCAGCTCCCCCCGGACAGACACTCCGGGGAAACTGTTTTTT.

V is TRBV30 and J is TRBJ1-1; 7 bases line up with TRBD1. The germline V gene has CDR1 GTSNPN and CDR2 SVGIG (reference sequence). The trim removed 3 bases at V and 2 bases at J, leaving 6 bases unmatched. The CDR3 consists of 14 residues. As DNA, the CDR3 is TGTGCCTGGAGGCCGACAGGGTCCAACACTGAAGCTTTCTTT. As protein: CAWRPTGSNTEAFF.

The chain uses TRBV12-3 or TRBV12-4 and TRBJ2-2; tentative D call: TRBD2 (6 bases). V shed 3 bases and J shed 7 bases, with 6 bases lying between them. This CDR3 contains 12 residues. The CDR3 DNA sequence: TGTGCCAGCAGTTTCGGGAGCGGGGAGCTGTTTTTT. Translation gives CASSFGSGELFF.

V gene TRBV28 combines with J gene TRBJ1-2; D is uncertain. Trimming stripped 3 bases from V and 4 bases from J, with 12 bases between. CDR3 length equals 14 residues. Germline loops: CDR1 MDHEN, CDR2 SYDVKM. The CDR3 nucleotides read TGTGCCAGCAGTTTGGAGGAAACAGCCTATGGCTACACCTTC. Its protein is CASSLEETAYGYTF.